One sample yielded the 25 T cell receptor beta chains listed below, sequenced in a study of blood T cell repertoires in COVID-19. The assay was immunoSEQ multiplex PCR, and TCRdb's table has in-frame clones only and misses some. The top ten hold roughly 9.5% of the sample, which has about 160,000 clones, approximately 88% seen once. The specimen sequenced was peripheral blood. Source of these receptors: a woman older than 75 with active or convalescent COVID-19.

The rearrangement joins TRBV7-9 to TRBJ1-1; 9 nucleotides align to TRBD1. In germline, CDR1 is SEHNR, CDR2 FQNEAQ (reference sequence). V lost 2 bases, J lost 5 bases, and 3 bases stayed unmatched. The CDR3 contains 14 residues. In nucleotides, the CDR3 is TGTGCCAGCAGCTTAAGGGGACAGGGTACTGAAGCTTTCTTT. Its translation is CASSLRGQGTEAFF.

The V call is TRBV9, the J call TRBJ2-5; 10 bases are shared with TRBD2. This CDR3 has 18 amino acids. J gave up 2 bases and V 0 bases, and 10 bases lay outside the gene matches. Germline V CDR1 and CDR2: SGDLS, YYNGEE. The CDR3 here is CASSVGGVAGGLQETQYF. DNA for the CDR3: TGTGCCAGCAGCGTAGGCGGTGTAGCGGGGGGATTACAAGAGACCCAGTACTTC.

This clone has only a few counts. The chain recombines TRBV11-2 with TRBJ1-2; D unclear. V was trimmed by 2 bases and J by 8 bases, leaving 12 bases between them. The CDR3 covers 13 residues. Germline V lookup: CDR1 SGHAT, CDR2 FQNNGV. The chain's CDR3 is CASSLWAEGGYTF. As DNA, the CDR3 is TGTGCCAGCAGCTTATGGGCCGAGGGAGGCTACACCTTC.

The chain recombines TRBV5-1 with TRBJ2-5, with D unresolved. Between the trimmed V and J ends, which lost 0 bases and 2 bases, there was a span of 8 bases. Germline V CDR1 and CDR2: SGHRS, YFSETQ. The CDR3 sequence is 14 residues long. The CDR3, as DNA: TGCGCCAGCAGCTTGGGGTGGCAGCAAGAGACCCAGTACTTC. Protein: CASSLGWQQETQYF.

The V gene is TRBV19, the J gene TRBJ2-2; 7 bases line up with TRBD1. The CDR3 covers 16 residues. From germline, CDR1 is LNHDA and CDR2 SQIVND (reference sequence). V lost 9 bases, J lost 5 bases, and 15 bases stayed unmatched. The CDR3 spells CASETLQGSKTGELFF. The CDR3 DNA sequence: TGTGCCAGCGAGACCCTACAGGGGAGTAAAACCGGGGAGCTGTTTTTT. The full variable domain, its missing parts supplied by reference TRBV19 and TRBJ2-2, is DGGITQSPKYLFRKEGQNVTLSCEQNLNHDAMYWYRQDPGQGLRLIYYSQIVNDFQKGDIAEGYSVSREKKESFPLTVTSAQKNPTAFYLCASETLQGSKTGELFFGEGSRLTVL.

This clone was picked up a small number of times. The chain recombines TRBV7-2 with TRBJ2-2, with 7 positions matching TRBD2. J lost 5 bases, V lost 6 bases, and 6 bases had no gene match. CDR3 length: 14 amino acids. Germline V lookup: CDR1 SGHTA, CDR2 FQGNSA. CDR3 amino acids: CASRSGAQTGELFF. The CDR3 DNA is TGTGCCAGCAGGAGCGGGGCGCAGACCGGGGAGCTGTTTTTT.

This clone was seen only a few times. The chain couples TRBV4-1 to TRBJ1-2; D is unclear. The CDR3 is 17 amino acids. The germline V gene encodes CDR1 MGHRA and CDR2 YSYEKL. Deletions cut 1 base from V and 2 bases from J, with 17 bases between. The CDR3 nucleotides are TGCGCCAGCAGCCAAGCCCCCTTGAGGACTACCAACTATGGCTACACCTTC. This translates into CASSQAPLRTTNYGYTF.

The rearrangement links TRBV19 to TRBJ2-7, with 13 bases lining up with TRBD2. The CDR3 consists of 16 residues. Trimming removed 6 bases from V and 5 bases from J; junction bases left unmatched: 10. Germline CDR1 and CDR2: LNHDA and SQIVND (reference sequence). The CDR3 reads CASSLKTSGGANEQYF. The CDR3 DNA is TGTGCCAGTAGCTTAAAAACTAGCGGGGGGGCTAACGAGCAGTACTTC. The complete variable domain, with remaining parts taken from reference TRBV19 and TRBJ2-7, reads DGGITQSPKYLFRKEGQNVTLSCEQNLNHDAMYWYRQDPGQGLRLIYYSQIVNDFQKGDIAEGYSVSREKKESFPLTVTSAQKNPTAFYLCASSLKTSGGANEQYFGPGTRLTVT.

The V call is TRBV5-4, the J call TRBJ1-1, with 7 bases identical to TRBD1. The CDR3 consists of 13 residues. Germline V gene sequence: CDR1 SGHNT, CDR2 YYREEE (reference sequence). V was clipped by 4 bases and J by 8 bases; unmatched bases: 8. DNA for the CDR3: TGTGCCAGCAGCCCCGGGACAGCTCTAGAAGCTTTCTTT. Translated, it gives CASSPGTALEAFF.

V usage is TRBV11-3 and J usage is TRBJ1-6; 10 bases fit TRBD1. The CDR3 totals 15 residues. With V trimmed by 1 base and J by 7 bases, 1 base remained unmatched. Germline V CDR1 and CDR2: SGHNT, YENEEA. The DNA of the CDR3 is TGTGCCAGCAGCTTAGGGGGACAGGGGAATTCACCCCTCCACTTT. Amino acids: CASSLGGQGNSPLHF.

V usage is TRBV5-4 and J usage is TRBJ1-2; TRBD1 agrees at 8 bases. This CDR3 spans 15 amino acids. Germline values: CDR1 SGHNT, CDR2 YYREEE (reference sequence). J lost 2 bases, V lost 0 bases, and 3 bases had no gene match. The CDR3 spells CASSLVTGANYGYTF. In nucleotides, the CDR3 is TGTGCCAGCAGCTTGGTGACAGGGGCCAACTATGGCTACACCTTC.

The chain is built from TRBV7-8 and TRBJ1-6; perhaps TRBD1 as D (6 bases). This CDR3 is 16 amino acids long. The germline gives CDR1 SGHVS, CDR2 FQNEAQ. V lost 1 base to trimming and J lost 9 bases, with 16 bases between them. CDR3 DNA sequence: TGTGCCAGCAGCTTAGATCGGGGGGCTATGGGTTCACCCCTCCACTTT. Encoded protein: CASSLDRGAMGSPLHF.

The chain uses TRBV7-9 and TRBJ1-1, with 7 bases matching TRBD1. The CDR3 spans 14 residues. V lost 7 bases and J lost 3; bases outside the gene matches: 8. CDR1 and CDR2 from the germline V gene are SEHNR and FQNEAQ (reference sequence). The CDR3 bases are TGTGCCAGCACCCTCTCAGGGGGAGACACTGAAGCTTTCTTT. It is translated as CASTLSGGDTEAFF.

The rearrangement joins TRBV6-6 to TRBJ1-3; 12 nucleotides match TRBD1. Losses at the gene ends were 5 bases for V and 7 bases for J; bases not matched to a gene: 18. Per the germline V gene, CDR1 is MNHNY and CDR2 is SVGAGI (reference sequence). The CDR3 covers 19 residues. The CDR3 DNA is TGTGCCAGCAGTCGTACCCCGGGACAGGGGGCGCCCACGGGGAACACCATATATTTT. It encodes CASSRTPGQGAPTGNTIYF.

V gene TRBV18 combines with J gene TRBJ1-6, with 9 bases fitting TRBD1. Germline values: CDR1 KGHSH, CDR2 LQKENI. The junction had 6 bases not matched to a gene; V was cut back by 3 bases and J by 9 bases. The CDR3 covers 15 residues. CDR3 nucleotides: TGTGCCAGCTCACCTCTGGGACAGGGCGGTTCACCCCTCCACTTT. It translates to CASSPLGQGGSPLHF.

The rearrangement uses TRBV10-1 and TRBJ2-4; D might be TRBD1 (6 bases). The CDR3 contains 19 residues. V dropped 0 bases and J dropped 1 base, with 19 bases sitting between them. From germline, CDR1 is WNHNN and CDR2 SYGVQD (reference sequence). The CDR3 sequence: CASSESTRTAVFAKNIQYF. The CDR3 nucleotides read TGCGCCAGCAGTGAGTCGACAAGGACAGCCGTTTTTGCCAAAAACATTCAGTACTTC.

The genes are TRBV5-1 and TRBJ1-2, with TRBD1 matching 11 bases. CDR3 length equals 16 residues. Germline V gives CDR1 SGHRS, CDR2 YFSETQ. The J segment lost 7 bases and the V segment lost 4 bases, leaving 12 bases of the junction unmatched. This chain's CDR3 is CASSLGQGAATFGYTF. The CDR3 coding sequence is TGCGCCAGCAGCCTCGGACAGGGGGCCGCGACTTTTGGCTACACCTTC. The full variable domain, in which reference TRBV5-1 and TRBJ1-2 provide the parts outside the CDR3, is KAGVTQTPRYLIKTRGQQVTLSCSPISGHRSVSWYQQTPGQGLQFLFEYFSETQRNKGNFPGRFSGRQFSNSRSEMNVSTLELGDSALYLCASSLGQGAATFGYTFGSGTRLTVV.

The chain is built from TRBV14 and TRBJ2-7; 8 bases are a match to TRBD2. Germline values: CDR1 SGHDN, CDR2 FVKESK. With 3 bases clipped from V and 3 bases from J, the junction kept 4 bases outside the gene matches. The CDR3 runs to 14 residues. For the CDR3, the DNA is TGTGCCAGCAGCCACGGGGGGGTTTACTACGAGCAGTACTTC. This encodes CASSHGGVYYEQYF.

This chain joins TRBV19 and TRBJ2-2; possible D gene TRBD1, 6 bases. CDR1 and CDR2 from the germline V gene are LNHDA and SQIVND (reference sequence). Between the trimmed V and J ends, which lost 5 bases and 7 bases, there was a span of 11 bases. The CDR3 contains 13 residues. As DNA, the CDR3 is TGTGCCAGTAGTGCACAGGGAATCGGGGAGCTGTTTTTT. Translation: CASSAQGIGELFF.

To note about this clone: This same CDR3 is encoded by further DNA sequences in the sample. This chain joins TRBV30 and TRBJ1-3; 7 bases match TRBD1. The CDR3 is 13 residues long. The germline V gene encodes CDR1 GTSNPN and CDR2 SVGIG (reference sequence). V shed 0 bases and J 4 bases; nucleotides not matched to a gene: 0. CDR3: CAWSVQGGNTIYF. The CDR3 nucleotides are TGTGCCTGGAGTGTACAGGGGGGAAACACCATATATTTT.

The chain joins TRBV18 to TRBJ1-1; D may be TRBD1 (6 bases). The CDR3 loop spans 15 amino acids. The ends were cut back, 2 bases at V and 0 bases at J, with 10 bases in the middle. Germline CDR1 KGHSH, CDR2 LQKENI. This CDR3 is CASSPEQGLNTEAFF. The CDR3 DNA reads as TGTGCCAGCTCACCAGAACAGGGTCTGAACACTGAAGCTTTCTTT.

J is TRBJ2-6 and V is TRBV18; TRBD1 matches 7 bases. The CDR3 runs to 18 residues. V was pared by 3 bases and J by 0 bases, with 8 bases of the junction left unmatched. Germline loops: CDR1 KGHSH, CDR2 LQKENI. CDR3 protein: CASSPRGQPYSGANVLTF. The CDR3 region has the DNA TGTGCCAGCTCACCTAGGGGACAGCCATACTCTGGGGCCAACGTCCTGACTTTC.

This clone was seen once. Here the CDR3 reads CASSQDHLQGSAQFF. The CDR3 DNA follows: TGCGCCAGCAGCCAAGACCACTTACAGGGATCCGCACAGTTCTTC. The chain is built from TRBV4-3 and TRBJ2-1, with D maybe TRBD1 (6 bases). V dropped 0 bases and J dropped 13 bases, with 19 bases sitting between them. Germline loops: CDR1 LGHNA, CDR2 YSLEER. The CDR3 loop spans 15 amino acids.

The CDR3 DNA sequence: TGCAGCGCCGAATGGCGAGGACTCAACTATGGCTACACCTTC. This translates into CSAEWRGLNYGYTF. The V and J genes are TRBV29-1 and TRBJ1-2; D gene uncertain. The length of the CDR3 is 14 residues. The germline CDR1 and CDR2 sequences are SQVTM and ANQGSEA. Trimming left V 7 bases short and J 2 bases short, with 17 bases between.

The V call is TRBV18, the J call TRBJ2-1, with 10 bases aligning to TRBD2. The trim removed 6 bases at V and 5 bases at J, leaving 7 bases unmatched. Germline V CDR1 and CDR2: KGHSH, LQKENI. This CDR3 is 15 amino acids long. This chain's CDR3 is CASSRLAGADNEQFF. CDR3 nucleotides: TGTGCCAGCTCTAGGCTAGCGGGGGCTGACAATGAGCAGTTCTTC.